Listed below are T cell receptor beta chains from one sample, sequenced in a study of blood T cell repertoires in COVID-19. Sequencing used immunoSEQ multiplex PCR; TCRdb keeps in-frame clones, though not all of them. The sample lists about 55,000 clones, 80% to 95% occurring once. The specimen sequenced was peripheral blood. Every receptor here comes from a human donor with active COVID-19. The donor label of this sample is uncertain. Each CDR3 is given with its conserved first and last residue.

v_gene: TRBV11-1
j_gene: TRBJ2-1
CDR3aa: CASSLFGGAENEQFF

v_gene: TRBV2
j_gene: TRBJ2-3
CDR3aa: CASKWGSSTDTQYF

v_gene: TRBV18
j_gene: TRBJ2-2
CDR3aa: CASSPPGGSTGELFF

v_gene: TRBV6-4
j_gene: TRBJ2-3
CDR3aa: CASSVGTSGGTDTQYF

v_gene: TRBV5-1
j_gene: TRBJ1-1
CDR3aa: CASSLQPPNTEAFF

v_gene: TRBV10-3
j_gene: TRBJ1-4
CDR3aa: CAISESREGKLFF

v_gene: TRBV9
j_gene: TRBJ2-1
CDR3aa: CASSISGRPSSYNEQFF

v_gene: TRBV9
j_gene: TRBJ2-3
CDR3aa: CASSVAPAGKDTQYF

v_gene: TRBV5-4
j_gene: TRBJ1-1
CDR3aa: CASSLGAGGTTEAFF

v_gene: TRBV18
j_gene: TRBJ1-1
CDR3aa: CASSQTGVRTEAFF

v_gene: TRBV29-1
j_gene: TRBJ1-4
CDR3aa: CSVTDATNEKLFF

v_gene: TRBV5-1
j_gene: TRBJ1-1
CDR3aa: CASSLAPGGTEAFF

v_gene: TRBV6-5
j_gene: TRBJ1-2
CDR3aa: CASSRDGNHWGYTF

v_gene: TRBV7-7
j_gene: TRBJ2-3
CDR3aa: CASSPQRQPSTDTQYF

v_gene: TRBV6-5
j_gene: TRBJ2-7
CDR3aa: CASHRGPDYEQYF

v_gene: TRBV7-3
j_gene: TRBJ2-1
CDR3aa: CASSPTGTSGGNEQFF

v_gene: TRBV4-2
j_gene: TRBJ1-1
CDR3aa: CASSPGVTEAFF

v_gene: TRBV7-3
j_gene: TRBJ1-4
CDR3aa: CASSSGQGILFF

v_gene: TRBV11-3
j_gene: TRBJ2-1
CDR3aa: CASSSYSNEQFF

v_gene: TRBV24-1
j_gene: TRBJ2-1
CDR3aa: CATSDGGAGGSNEQFF

v_gene: TRBV9
j_gene: TRBJ2-1
CDR3aa: CASSPPSGRGSYNEQFF

v_gene: TRBV18
j_gene: TRBJ1-2
CDR3aa: CASSPPTAGGNYGYTF

v_gene: TRBV5-1
j_gene: TRBJ1-1
CDR3aa: CASSLGPIGGAFF

v_gene: TRBV4-1
j_gene: TRBJ2-5
CDR3aa: CASSQPRVAGGQETQYF

v_gene: TRBV21-1
j_gene: TRBJ2-7
CDR3aa: CASSCRQGLSYEQYF

v_gene: TRBV19
j_gene: TRBJ1-6
CDR3aa: CASSNVGTGVSPLHF

v_gene: TRBV10-3
j_gene: TRBJ2-7
CDR3aa: CAISEPSGLAGYYEQYF